These 2 T cell receptor beta chains were all obtained from the same sample, sequenced in a study of CXCR3-negative and CXCR3-positive naive CD8 T cells. General study points: CXCR3-positive naive cells had more hydrophobic TRB CDR3s than CXCR3-negative naive cells.

The antigens these receptors bind are not known. Each TRB cDNA library was prepared by 5' RACE (with UMI labels). TCRdb re-called the 5' RACE reads and gives one entry per CDR3 protein, without DNA. The table gives approximately 65,000 distinct CDR3 sequences; the top ten clones make up 0.71% of it. The sample consisted of naive CXCR3+ CD8+ T cells from blood. The subset is: CD45RO-CCR7+CD27+CD95- naive CD8+ T cells expressing CXCR3 (TNR3+). The receptor source for this set is a human donor in good health. Some clones in this sample may be carry-over from other donors' samples.

The chain joins TRBV11-2 to TRBJ2-5. In germline, CDR1 is SGHAT, CDR2 FQNNGV. This CDR3 contains 14 residues. CDR3 protein: CASSLQGYQETQYF.

The genes are TRBV5-1 and TRBJ2-1; TCRdb's assignment of TRBD1 cannot be checked, as there is no DNA. In germline, CDR1 is SGHRS, CDR2 YFSETQ. CDR3 size: 17 residues. CDR3 in amino acids: CASSTAWTGGGYNEQFF.